This TCR beta chain was recorded in a study of blood T cell repertoires in COVID-19. Background on the study: Acute and convalescent COVID-19 specimens originated in the United States, Italy and Spain. Sources were T cells, B-cell-depleted T cells, or PBMCs; the material itself was cDNA or gDNA.

Authors' data handling: Reference gene primers were amplified, and this amplification served to estimate nucleated cell counts. Sequencing was performed with immunoSEQ multiplex PCR; in TCRdb, only in-frame clones are kept and a portion is missing. The V and J calls and clone size are taken from that table; D and trimming were inferred from the DNA. The profile shows approximately 69,000 clones, more than 75% of them singletons. The CDR3 is 13 amino acids. Germline assignment: CDR1 MNHNS and CDR2 SASEGT. V was clipped by 1 base and J by 7 bases, with 10 bases between them. This chain connects TRBV6-1 to TRBJ1-2; the D gene is possibly TRBD1 (5 bases). Sequencing was done on a sample of peripheral blood. The source of this sequence is a woman older than 75 with acute or convalescent COVID-19. The CDR3 region has the DNA TGTGCCAGCAGTGAAGTTAAGACAGCTGGCTACACCTTC. Encoded protein: CASSEVKTAGYTF.